A single sample gave rise to the 17 T cell receptor beta chains below, sequenced in a study of T-cell memory formation after mild COVID-19. In TCRdb, the 5' RACE reads were re-called with MiXCR into one record per CDR3 protein. Among 300,000 to 350,000 distinct CDR3 sequences listed, under 15% were seen once. Sequenced input: PBMCs or a T cell subset sorted from them (not recorded which). The source of these receptors is a young man who had mild COVID-19 (a few samples of this study predate the infection). Cell type and time point are not known.

This clonotype was counted only a few times. The V and J genes are TRBV19 and TRBJ2-2, with 7 bases identical to TRBD1. J lost 3 bases, V lost 4 bases, and 5 bases had no gene match. Germline V gives CDR1 LNHDA, CDR2 SQIVND (reference sequence). The CDR3 covers 15 residues. This chain's CDR3 is CASSTPTGYTGELFF. CDR3 DNA sequence: TGTGCCAGTAGTACCCCGACAGGGTACACCGGGGAGCTGTTTTTT. Together with reference TRBV19 and TRBJ2-2, the CDR3 gives the full variable domain: DGGITQSPKYLFRKEGQNVTLSCEQNLNHDAMYWYRQDPGQGLRLIYYSQIVNDFQKGDIAEGYSVSREKKESFPLTVTSAQKNPTAFYLCASSTPTGYTGELFFGEGSRLTVL.

Only a few counts were recorded for this clonotype. The V and J genes are TRBV5-1 and TRBJ1-5; D call uncertain. V shed 2 bases and J shed 7 bases, with 10 bases lying between them. Looked up from germline, CDR1 is SGHRS and CDR2 is YFSETQ. The CDR3 contains 13 residues. CDR3 sequence: CASSFRAGQPQHF. As DNA, the CDR3 is TGCGCCAGCAGCTTTAGAGCCGGGCAGCCCCAGCATTTT.

For this clonotype: Germline is not matched at one junction end, which may reflect a read error. The genes are TRBV29-1 and TRBJ1-2; D gene unclear. Germline V lookup: CDR1 SQVTM, CDR2 ANQGSEA. CDR3 length: 12 amino acids. The chain's CDR3 is CSVEGFNYGYTF. CDR3 nucleotide sequence: TGCAGCGTAGAAGGGTTCAATTATGGCTACACCTTC.

The genes are TRBV5-1 and TRBJ1-4, with 9 bases that match TRBD1. Germline trimming cut 2 bases from V and 6 bases from J; bases unmatched to any gene: 5. CDR1 and CDR2 from the germline V gene are SGHRS and YFSETQ. CDR3 size: 15 residues. DNA of the CDR3: TGCGCCAGCAGCTTACCGGGACAGGGTTATGAAAAACTGTTTTTT. It yields the protein CASSLPGQGYEKLFF.

The CDR3 region is CASSSRPLGDEKLFF. The CDR3 region has the DNA TGTGCCAGCAGTTCGCGGCCCCTCGGAGATGAAAAACTGTTTTTT. This chain joins TRBV6-5 and TRBJ1-4; D is uncertain. In germline, CDR1 is MNHEY, CDR2 SVGAGI. The CDR3 runs to 15 residues. V dropped 4 bases and J dropped 6 bases, with 15 bases sitting between them.

The chain uses TRBV12-3 or TRBV12-4 and TRBJ2-2; 9 nucleotides match TRBD2. The CDR3 runs to 16 residues. The V and J ends lost 1 base and 2 bases, in that order; junction bases with no gene match: 2. Written as DNA, the CDR3 is TGTGCCAGCAGTTTAGGAGCGGGGGGTAACACCGGGGAGCTGTTTTTT. Residues: CASSLGAGGNTGELFF.

The chain has TRBV9 and TRBJ1-4, with a weak D call TRBD1 (5 bases). The CDR3 length is 13 residues. The V gene lost 5 bases and the J gene lost 3 bases, with 8 bases spanning the gap. Germline V gives CDR1 SGDLS, CDR2 YYNGEE. This chain's CDR3 is CASSGGANEKLFF. CDR3 in DNA: TGTGCCAGCAGTGGAGGGGCTAATGAAAAACTGTTTTTT.

This clonotype has only a few counts. The chain couples TRBV12-3 or TRBV12-4 to TRBJ1-3, with D tentatively TRBD1 (6 bases). The CDR3 spans 17 residues. Trimming pared 9 bases from V and 1 base from J, leaving 22 bases between. The CDR3 DNA reads as TGTGCCAGTATACCGTTTACAGGGACTGTGTCTGGAAACACCATATATTTT. It encodes CASIPFTGTVSGNTIYF.

The V gene is TRBV30, the J gene TRBJ1-2, with D perhaps TRBD1 (5 bases). V dropped 0 bases and J dropped 4 bases, with 12 bases sitting between them. CDR1 GTSNPN and CDR2 SVGIG come from the germline V gene (reference sequence). CDR3 length equals 14 residues. CDR3 coding DNA: TGTGCCTGGAGTGTGGGGGGGATCGGCTATGGCTACACCTTC. Translated: CAWSVGGIGYGYTF.

This clonotype appeared a few times. The genes are TRBV27 and TRBJ2-7; 7 bases agree with TRBD2. The CDR3 consists of 13 residues. Germline loops: CDR1 MNHEY, CDR2 SMNVEV (reference sequence). V shed 6 bases and J 3 bases; nucleotides not matched to a gene: 5. CDR3 bases: TGTGCCAGCAGAAGGGAGGGCCTCTACGAGCAGTACTTC. Amino acids: CASRREGLYEQYF.

This chain joins TRBV18 and TRBJ1-2; 7 positions match TRBD1. CDR1 and CDR2 (germline): KGHSH, LQKENI. Trimming took 3 bases from V and 8 from J; bases not matched to a gene: 9. The CDR3 has 14 residues. The CDR3 DNA sequence: TGTGCCAGCTCACCCTCCGGAACAGGGGAGGGCTACACCTTC. Protein product: CASSPSGTGEGYTF. Variable domain in full (rest from reference TRBV18 and TRBJ1-2): NAGVMQNPRHLVRRRGQEARLRCSPMKGHSHVYWYRQLPEEGLKFMVYLQKENIIDESGMPKERFSAEFPKEGPSILRIQQVVRGDSAAYFCASSPSGTGEGYTFGSGTRLTVV.

This clonotype was counted at least ten times. V and J are TRBV4-2 and TRBJ2-6; D gene unclear. Trimming removed 0 bases from V and 0 bases from J, with 9 bases in between. This CDR3 is built from 17 residues. Germline CDR1 LGHNA, CDR2 YNFKEQ. The chain's CDR3 is CASSQEGVYSGANVLTF. Written as DNA, the CDR3 is TGTGCCAGCAGCCAAGAGGGTGTCTACTCTGGGGCCAACGTCCTGACTTTC.

The rearrangement joins TRBV5-1 to TRBJ2-2; a weak D match, TRBD2 (5 bases). The V gene lost 0 bases and the J gene lost 7 bases, with 7 bases spanning the gap. Per the germline V gene, CDR1 is SGHRS and CDR2 is YFSETQ. The CDR3 consists of 13 residues. DNA for the CDR3: TGCGCCAGCAGCTTGGGAGGGATCGGGGAGCTGTTTTTT. Residues: CASSLGGIGELFF.

This clonotype was recorded at least ten times. The chain employs TRBV12-3 or TRBV12-4 and TRBJ1-3; 7 bases match TRBD1. CDR3 length equals 16 residues. V lost 5 bases to trimming and J lost 0 bases; unmatched junction nucleotides: 7. The CDR3 DNA reads TGTGCCAGCAGTCCGACAGGGTCACACTCTGGAAACACCATATATTTT. Translation gives CASSPTGSHSGNTIYF.

The sample holds many counts of this clonotype. This sequence joins TRBV4-1 and TRBJ2-2; D not resolved. The CDR3 sequence is 14 residues long. Germline lookup yields CDR1 MGHRA and CDR2 YSYEKL. The V end lost 3 bases, the J end lost 0 bases, and 5 bases lay between the germline ends. CDR3 coding DNA: TGCGCCAGCAGCCAGTCCGCGAACACCGGGGAGCTGTTTTTT. This translates into CASSQSANTGELFF.

J is TRBJ2-5 and V is TRBV3-1, with 9 bases identical to TRBD2. CDR3 length equals 19 residues. From germline, CDR1 is LGHDT and CDR2 YNNKEL (reference sequence). The V and J ends lost 0 bases and 4 bases, in that order; junction bases with no gene match: 15. The DNA for the CDR3 is TGTGCCAGCAGCCAAGAACGCCTAGCGGGGACCGGAGGGTTAGAGACCCAGTACTTC. This encodes CASSQERLAGTGGLETQYF.

This chain links TRBV5-1 with TRBJ2-2, with D uncertain. The CDR3 covers 15 residues. The germline V gene encodes CDR1 SGHRS and CDR2 YFSETQ. The V end lost 1 base, the J end lost 0 bases, and 7 bases lay between the germline ends. This CDR3 reads CASSLNRPNTGELFF. CDR3 bases: TGCGCCAGCAGCTTGAACAGACCGAACACCGGGGAGCTGTTTTTT.